This T cell receptor (beta chain) came from a study of glioma-infiltrating T cells. Study-wide results and caveats: CDR3 overlap between tissue and blood was very small.

This clonotype was recorded at least ten times. The antigen remains unidentified. The V gene's germline CDR1 is SEHNR and CDR2 FQNEAQ (reference sequence). The CDR3 spans 16 residues. The V end was cut by 4 bases, the J end by 6 bases, with 16 bases between. Using RNA template, CDR3s of TCR alpha and beta were amplified with iRepertoire arm-PCR. TCRdb ran MiXCR on the multiplex PCR reads and lists one entry per CDR3 protein. The table includes about 4,800 distinct CDR3 sequences, around 29% detected once. V usage is TRBV7-9 and J usage is TRBJ1-6, with D perhaps matching TRBD1 (6 bases). The sequenced sample was glioma tissue, nonneoplastic brain tissue, or PBMCs (not recorded which). This clonotype was sampled from a human donor with low-grade glioma or glioblastoma, undergoing nonglioma brain surgery, or in good health (not recorded which). The CDR3 DNA is TGTGCCAGCAGCTCGTGGGAGGGAGGGGGTAATTCACCCCTCCACTTT. Amino acids: CASSSWEGGGNSPLHF.